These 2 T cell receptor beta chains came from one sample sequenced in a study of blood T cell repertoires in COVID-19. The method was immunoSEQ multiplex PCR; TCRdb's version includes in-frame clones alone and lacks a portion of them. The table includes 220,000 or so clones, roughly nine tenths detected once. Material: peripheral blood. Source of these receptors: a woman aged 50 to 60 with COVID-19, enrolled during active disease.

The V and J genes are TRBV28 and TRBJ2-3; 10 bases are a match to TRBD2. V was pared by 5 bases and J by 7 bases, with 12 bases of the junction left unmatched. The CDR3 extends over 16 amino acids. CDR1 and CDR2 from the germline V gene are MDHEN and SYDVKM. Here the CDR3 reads CASSPGGLAATHTQYF. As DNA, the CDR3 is TGTGCCAGCAGTCCGGGCGGACTAGCGGCCACGCATACGCAGTATTTT.

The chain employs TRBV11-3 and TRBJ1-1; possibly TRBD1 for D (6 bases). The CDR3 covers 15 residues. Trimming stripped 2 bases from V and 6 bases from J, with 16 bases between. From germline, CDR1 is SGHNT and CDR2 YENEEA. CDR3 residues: CASSLTFGQFAEAFF. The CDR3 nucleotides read TGTGCCAGCAGCTTAACATTTGGACAGTTTGCTGAAGCTTTCTTT. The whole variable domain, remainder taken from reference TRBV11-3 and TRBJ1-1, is EAGVVQSPRYKIIEKKQPVAFWCNPISGHNTLYWYLQNLGQGPELLIRYENEEAVDDSQLPKDRFSAERLKGVDSTLKIQPAELGDSAVYLCASSLTFGQFAEAFFGQGTRLTVV.